This T cell receptor beta chain was found in a study of T cells after yellow fever vaccination. Study at large: EM, EMRA, CM and Tscm memory subsets were separated by sorting (using CD3, CD45RA, CCR7 and CD95). The authors prepared low-cell-number fractions using SMART-Seq v4 Ultra Low Input.

The table lists this clonotype with many counts. Whole-study results and caveats: A weaker but faster secondary response was observed, peaking on day 5 versus 15.

By 5'RACE template switching, TCR cDNA was produced, with a universal primer site and UMIs added in the process. Via MiXCR, TCRdb re-called the 5' RACE reads, giving one row per CDR3 protein. The sample consists of 20,000 to 25,000 distinct CDR3 sequences, around 5.5% of them appearing once. CDR1 and CDR2 from the germline V gene are MRHNA and SNTAGT. Trimming cost V 3 bases and J 4 bases; bases outside gene matches: 6. The CDR3 is 15 amino acids. The chain is built from TRBV6-4 and TRBJ2-3; 8 bases agree with TRBD2. This sample comprised PBMCs, either bulk or a sorted T-cell subset (CD4+, CD8+, memory, or dextramer-sorted; not recorded which), obtained roughly seven weeks after the first yellow fever vaccination. The TCR was taken from a man aged 18 to 30 who received the YFV17D yellow fever vaccine. The CDR3 sequence is CASSEGAGAADTQYF. CDR3 bases: TGTGCCAGCAGTGAAGGAGCGGGGGCCGCAGATACGCAGTATTTT.